The 6 T cell receptor beta chains listed next were all sequenced from one sample in a study of T cell responses to AZD1222 COVID-19 vaccine. The data were produced by immunoSEQ multiplex PCR, yet TCRdb's version contains in-frame clones alone and is incomplete. The sample has some 150,000 clones; about 91% are singletons. Source: peripheral blood, taken on day 0 of AZD1222 vaccination. These receptors were obtained from an adult in good health.

The table lists this clone with a count of one. Additional DNA sequences in this sample encode the identical CDR3. The chain combines TRBV24-1 with TRBJ1-5; weak D call: TRBD1 (5 bases). CDR3 length equals 16 residues. The germline CDR1 and CDR2 sequences are KGHDR and SFDVKD. Trimming shortened V by 4 bases and J by 1 base, and 13 bases separated the two germline ends. The CDR3 loop is CATSEGQGGSNQPQHF. In nucleotides, the CDR3 is TGTGCCACCAGTGAGGGGCAGGGAGGGAGCAATCAGCCCCAGCATTTT.

The rearrangement links TRBV9 to TRBJ2-7; 7 bases line up with TRBD1. Losses at the gene ends were 3 bases for V and 6 bases for J; bases not matched to a gene: 9. The germline gives CDR1 SGDLS, CDR2 YYNGEE. The CDR3 spans 14 residues. CDR3 bases: TGTGCCAGCAGCGCAGGAACAGGGGCTGTCGAGCAGTACTTC. As protein: CASSAGTGAVEQYF.

The rearrangement joins TRBV5-1 to TRBJ2-7; D uncertain. This CDR3 is built from 14 residues. Germline lookup yields CDR1 SGHRS and CDR2 YFSETQ. Trimming cost V 0 bases and J 0 bases, with 7 bases left between them. This CDR3 reads CASSLEHTSYEQYF. DNA of the CDR3: TGCGCCAGCAGCTTGGAACACACCTCCTACGAGCAGTACTTC. Full variable domain (remainder filled in from reference TRBV5-1 and TRBJ2-7): KAGVTQTPRYLIKTRGQQVTLSCSPISGHRSVSWYQQTPGQGLQFLFEYFSETQRNKGNFPGRFSGRQFSNSRSEMNVSTLELGDSALYLCASSLEHTSYEQYFGPGTRLTVT.

The chain recombines TRBV27 with TRBJ2-1; a weak D match, TRBD1 (5 bases). This CDR3 is built from 15 residues. CDR1 MNHEY and CDR2 SMNVEV come from the germline V gene (reference sequence). Trimming removed 4 bases at V and 0 bases at J, with 10 bases between. The CDR3 is CASSSTASSYNEQFF. CDR3 DNA sequence: TGTGCCAGCAGTTCGACAGCTAGCTCCTACAATGAGCAGTTCTTC.

The genes are TRBV6-6 and TRBJ1-1, with TRBD1 matching 9 bases. The CDR3 runs 15 residues. Looked up from germline, CDR1 is MNHNY and CDR2 is SVGAGI (reference sequence). J was trimmed by 4 bases and V by 3 bases; bases with no gene match: 6. Here the CDR3 reads CASSYSGQGGTEAFF. The DNA of the CDR3 is TGTGCCAGCAGTTATTCGGGACAGGGAGGCACTGAAGCTTTCTTT.

CDR3 DNA: TGTGCCAGCAGTAGTGGGGATACGCAGTATTTT. It encodes CASSSGDTQYF. The rearrangement uses TRBV6-2 or TRBV6-3 and TRBJ2-3; D is ambiguous. Germline lookup yields CDR1 MNHEY and CDR2 SVGEGT. This CDR3 region has 11 residues. V was pared by 5 bases and J by 6 bases, with 6 bases between.